The sequence of this T cell receptor (beta chain) was determined in a study of cytomegalovirus exposure and HLA in healthy donors. Study in general: Earlier findings included some 120 million unique TCR beta sequences obtained from 170 million or so T cells.

This CDR3 spans 17 amino acids. V was clipped by 2 bases and J by 4 bases; unmatched bases: 11. Germline V gene data show CDR1 as MDHEN and CDR2 as SYDVKM. The PCR contained 60 Vbeta and 13 Jbeta primers. The assay was immunoSEQ multiplex PCR, and TCRdb's table has in-frame clones only and misses some. The sample holds roughly 160,000 clones; 75% to 80% are singletons and the top ten take 11% to 15%. Remarks on this clone: Its target is not known.

Whole-study results and caveats: Reported findings show TCR beta sequences accurately forecast HLA-A and HLA-B alleles in most subjects. Through in vitro validation, three CMV-associated chains were shown to be specific for CMV antigens. Later analysis showed most CMV-associated TCR beta chains appearing HLA-restricted.

The sequenced sample consisted of PBMCs. The TCR originated in a man in his forties or fifties in good health and CMV-seropositive. V usage is TRBV28 and J usage is TRBJ1-2; 9 nucleotides align to TRBD1. CDR3 sequence: CASSLVGQGMLGYGYTF. CDR3 coding DNA: TGTGCCAGCAGTTTAGTAGGACAGGGGATGTTAGGCTATGGCTACACCTTC.